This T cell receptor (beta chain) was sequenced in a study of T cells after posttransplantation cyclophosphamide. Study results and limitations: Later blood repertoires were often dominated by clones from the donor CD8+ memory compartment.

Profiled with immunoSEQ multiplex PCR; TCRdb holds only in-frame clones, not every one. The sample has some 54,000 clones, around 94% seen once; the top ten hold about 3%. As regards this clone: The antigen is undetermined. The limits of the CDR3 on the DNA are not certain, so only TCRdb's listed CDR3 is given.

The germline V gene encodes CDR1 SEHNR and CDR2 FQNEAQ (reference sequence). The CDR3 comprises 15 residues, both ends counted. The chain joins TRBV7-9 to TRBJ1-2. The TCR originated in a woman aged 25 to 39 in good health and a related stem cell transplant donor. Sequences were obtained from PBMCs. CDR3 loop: CASSLRFGADYGYTF.